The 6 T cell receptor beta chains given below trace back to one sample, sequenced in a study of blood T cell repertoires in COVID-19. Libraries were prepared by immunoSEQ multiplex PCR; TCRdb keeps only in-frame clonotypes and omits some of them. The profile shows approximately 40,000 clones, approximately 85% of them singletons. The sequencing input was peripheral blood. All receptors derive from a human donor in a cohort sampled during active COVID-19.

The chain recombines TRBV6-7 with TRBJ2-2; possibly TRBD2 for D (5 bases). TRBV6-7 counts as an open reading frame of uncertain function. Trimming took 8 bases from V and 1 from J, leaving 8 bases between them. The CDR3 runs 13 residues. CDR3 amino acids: CASPDWNTGELFF. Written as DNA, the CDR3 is TGTGCCAGCCCGGACTGGAACACCGGGGAGCTGTTTTTT.

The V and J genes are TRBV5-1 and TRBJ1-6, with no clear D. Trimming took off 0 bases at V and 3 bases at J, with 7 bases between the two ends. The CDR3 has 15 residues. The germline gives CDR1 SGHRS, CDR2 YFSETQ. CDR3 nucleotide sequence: TGCGCCAGCAGCTTGGTTGCGGGCTATAATTCACCCCTCCACTTT. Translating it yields CASSLVAGYNSPLHF.

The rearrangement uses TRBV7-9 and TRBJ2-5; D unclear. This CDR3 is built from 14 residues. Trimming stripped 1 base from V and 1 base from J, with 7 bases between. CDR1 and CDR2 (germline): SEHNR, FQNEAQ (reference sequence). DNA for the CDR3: TGTGCCAGCAGCTTAGGGGCCCTCCAAGAGACCCAGTACTTC. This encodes CASSLGALQETQYF.

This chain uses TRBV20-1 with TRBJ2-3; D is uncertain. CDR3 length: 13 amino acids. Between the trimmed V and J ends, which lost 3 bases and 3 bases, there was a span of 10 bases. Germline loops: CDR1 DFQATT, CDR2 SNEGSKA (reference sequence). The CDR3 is CSASSARTDTQYF. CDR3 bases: TGCAGTGCTAGTTCCGCGAGGACAGATACGCAGTATTTT.

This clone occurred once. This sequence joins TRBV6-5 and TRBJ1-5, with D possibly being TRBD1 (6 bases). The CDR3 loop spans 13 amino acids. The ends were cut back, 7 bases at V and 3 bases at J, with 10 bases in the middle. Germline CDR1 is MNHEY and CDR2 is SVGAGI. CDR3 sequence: CASKGGFNQPQHF. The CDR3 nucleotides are TGTGCCAGCAAGGGGGGGTTCAATCAGCCCCAGCATTTT.

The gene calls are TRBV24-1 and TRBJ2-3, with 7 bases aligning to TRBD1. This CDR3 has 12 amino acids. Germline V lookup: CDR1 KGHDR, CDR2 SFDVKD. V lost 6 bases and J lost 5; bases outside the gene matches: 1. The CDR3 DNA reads TGTGCCACCAGTAGACAGGGAGATACGCAGTATTTT. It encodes CATSRQGDTQYF.